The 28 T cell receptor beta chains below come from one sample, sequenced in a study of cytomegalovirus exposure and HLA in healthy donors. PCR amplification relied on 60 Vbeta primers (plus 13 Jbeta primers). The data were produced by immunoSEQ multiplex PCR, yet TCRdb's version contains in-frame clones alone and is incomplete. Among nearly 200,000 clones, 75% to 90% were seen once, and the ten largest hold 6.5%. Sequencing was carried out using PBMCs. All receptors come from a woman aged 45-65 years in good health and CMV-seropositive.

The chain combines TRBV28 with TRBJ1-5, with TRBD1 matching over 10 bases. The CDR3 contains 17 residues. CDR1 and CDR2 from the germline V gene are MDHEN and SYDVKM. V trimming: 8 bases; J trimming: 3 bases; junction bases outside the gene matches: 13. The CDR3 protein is CASGETAGTGDNQPQHF. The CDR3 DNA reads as TGTGCCAGCGGGGAAACCGCCGGGACAGGGGACAATCAGCCCCAGCATTTT.

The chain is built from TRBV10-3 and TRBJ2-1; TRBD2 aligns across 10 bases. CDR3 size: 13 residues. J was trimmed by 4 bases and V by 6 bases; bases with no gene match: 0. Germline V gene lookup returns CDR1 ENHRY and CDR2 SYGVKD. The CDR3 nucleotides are TGTGCCATCAGAGCGGGAGGGTACAATGAGCAGTTCTTC. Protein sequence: CAIRAGGYNEQFF.

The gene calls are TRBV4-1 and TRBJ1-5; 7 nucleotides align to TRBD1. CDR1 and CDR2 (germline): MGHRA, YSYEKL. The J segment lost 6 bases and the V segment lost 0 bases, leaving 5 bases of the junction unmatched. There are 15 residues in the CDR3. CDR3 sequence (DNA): TGCGCCAGCAGCCAAGAGGGCAGGGGGACTCAGCCCCAGCATTTT. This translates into CASSQEGRGTQPQHF.

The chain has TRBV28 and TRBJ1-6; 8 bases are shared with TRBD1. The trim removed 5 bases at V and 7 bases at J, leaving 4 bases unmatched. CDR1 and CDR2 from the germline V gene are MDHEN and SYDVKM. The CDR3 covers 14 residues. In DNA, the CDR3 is TGTGCCAGCAGTCGCGGACAGGGAAATTCACCCCTCCACTTT. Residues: CASSRGQGNSPLHF.

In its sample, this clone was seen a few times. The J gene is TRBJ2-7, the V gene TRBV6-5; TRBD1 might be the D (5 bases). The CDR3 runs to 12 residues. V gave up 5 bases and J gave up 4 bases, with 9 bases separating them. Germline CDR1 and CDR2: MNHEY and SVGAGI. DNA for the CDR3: TGTGCCAGCAGTATCCAGGGTTACGAGCAGTACTTC. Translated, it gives CASSIQGYEQYF.

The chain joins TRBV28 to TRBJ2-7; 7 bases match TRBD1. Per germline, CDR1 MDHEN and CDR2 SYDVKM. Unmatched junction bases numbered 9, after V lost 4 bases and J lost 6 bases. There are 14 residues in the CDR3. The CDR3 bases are TGTGCCAGCAGTTCCCTAAACAGGGGCGGCGAGCAGTACTTC. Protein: CASSSLNRGGEQYF.

This chain's CDR3 is CASSRRPQTGTDIAQPQHF. DNA for the CDR3: TGTGCCAGCAGTCGCCGCCCCCAGACAGGGACCGATATCGCTCAGCCCCAGCATTTT. The chain employs TRBV27 and TRBJ1-5; 7 positions agree with TRBD1. Germline CDR1 MNHEY, CDR2 SMNVEV (reference sequence). The CDR3 is 19 residues long. The ends lost 5 bases at V and 6 bases at J; junction bases unmatched: 22.

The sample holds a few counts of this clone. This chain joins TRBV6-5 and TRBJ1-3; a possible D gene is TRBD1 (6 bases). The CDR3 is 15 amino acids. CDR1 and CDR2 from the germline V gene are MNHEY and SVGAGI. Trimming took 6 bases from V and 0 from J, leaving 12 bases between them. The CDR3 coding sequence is TGTGCCAGCAGCCCTGGACAGCCCTCTGGAAACACCATATATTTT. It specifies CASSPGQPSGNTIYF.

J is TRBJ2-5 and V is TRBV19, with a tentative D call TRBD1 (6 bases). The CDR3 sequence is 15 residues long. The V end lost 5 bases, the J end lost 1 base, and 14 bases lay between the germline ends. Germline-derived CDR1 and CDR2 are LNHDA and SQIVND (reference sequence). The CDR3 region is CASSEGHGIQETQYF. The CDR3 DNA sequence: TGTGCCAGTAGTGAGGGACATGGGATCCAAGAGACCCAGTACTTC.

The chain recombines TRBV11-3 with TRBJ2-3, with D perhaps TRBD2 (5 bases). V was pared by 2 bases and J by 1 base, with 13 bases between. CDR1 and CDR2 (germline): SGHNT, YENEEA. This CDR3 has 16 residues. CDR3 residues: CASSLRGPGGTDTQYF. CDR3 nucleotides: TGTGCCAGCAGCTTACGTGGCCCCGGGGGCACAGATACGCAGTATTTT. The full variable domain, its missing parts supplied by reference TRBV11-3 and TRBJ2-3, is EAGVVQSPRYKIIEKKQPVAFWCNPISGHNTLYWYLQNLGQGPELLIRYENEEAVDDSQLPKDRFSAERLKGVDSTLKIQPAELGDSAVYLCASSLRGPGGTDTQYFGPGTRLTVL.

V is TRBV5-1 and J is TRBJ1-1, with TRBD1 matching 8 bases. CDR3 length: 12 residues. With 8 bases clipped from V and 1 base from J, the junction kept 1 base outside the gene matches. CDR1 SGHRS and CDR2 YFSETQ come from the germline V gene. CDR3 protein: CASGQGNTEAFF. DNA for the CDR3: TGCGCCAGTGGACAGGGGAACACTGAAGCTTTCTTT.

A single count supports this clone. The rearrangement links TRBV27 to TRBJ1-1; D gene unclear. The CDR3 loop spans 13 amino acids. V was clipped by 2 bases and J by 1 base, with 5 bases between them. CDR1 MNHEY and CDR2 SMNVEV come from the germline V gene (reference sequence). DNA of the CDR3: TGTGCCAGCAGTTTACGGGGGAACACTGAAGCTTTCTTT. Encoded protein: CASSLRGNTEAFF.

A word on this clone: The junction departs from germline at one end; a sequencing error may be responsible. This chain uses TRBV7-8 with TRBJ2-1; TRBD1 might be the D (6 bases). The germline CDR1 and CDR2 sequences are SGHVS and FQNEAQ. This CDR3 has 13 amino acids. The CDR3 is CASSLVGTLERVF. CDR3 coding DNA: TGTGCCAGCAGCTTAGTAGGGACACTGGAGAGGGTCTTC.

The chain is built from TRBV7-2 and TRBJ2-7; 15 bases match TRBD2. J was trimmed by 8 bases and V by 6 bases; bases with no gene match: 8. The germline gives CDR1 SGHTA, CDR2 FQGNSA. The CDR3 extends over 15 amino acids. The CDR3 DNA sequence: TGTGCCAGCAGTTCCTGGACTAGCGGGAGGGCTCAGCAGTACTTC. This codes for CASSSWTSGRAQQYF.

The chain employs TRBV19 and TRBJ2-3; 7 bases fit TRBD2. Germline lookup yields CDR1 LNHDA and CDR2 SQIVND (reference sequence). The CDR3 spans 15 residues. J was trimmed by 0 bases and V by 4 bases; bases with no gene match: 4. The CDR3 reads CASSTTGLSTDTQYF. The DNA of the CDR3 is TGTGCCAGTAGTACAACGGGACTAAGCACAGATACGCAGTATTTT.

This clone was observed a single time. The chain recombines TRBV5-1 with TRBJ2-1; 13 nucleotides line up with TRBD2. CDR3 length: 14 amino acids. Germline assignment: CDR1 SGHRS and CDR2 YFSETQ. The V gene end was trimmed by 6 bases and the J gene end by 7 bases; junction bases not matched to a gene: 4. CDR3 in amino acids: CASKRTSGSNEQFF. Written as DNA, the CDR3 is TGCGCCAGCAAACGGACTAGCGGGAGTAATGAGCAGTTCTTC.

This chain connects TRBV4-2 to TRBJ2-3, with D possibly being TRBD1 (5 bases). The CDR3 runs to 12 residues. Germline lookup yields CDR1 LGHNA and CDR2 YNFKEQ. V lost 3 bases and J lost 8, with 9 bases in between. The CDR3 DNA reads TGTGCCAGCAGCCAGCGCCAGGGTACGCAGTATTTT. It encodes CASSQRQGTQYF.

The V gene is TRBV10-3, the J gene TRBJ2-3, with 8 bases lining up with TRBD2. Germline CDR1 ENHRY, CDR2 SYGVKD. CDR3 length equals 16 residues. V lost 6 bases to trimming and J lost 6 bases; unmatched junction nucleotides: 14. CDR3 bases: TGTGCCATCAGGACTTCACTAGCGGAAAAGCAGGATACGCAGTATTTT. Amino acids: CAIRTSLAEKQDTQYF.

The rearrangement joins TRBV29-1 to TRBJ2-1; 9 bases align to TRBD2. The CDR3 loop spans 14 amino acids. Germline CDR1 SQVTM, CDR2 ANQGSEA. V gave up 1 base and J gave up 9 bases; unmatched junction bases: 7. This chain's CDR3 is CSVEGGGAGFEQFF. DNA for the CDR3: TGCAGCGTTGAAGGCGGGGGGGCGGGTTTTGAGCAGTTCTTC.

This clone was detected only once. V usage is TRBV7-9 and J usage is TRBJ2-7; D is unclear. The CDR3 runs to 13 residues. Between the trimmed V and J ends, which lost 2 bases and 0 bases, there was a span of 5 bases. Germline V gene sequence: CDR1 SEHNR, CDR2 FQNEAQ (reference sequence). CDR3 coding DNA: TGTGCCAGCAGCTTAACACCCTCCTACGAGCAGTACTTC. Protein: CASSLTPSYEQYF.

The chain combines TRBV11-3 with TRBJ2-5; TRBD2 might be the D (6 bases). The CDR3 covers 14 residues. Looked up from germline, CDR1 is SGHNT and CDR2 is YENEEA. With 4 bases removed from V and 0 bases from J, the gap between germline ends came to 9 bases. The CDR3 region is CASSSWTNQETQYF. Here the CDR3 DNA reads TGTGCCAGCAGCTCATGGACTAACCAAGAGACCCAGTACTTC.

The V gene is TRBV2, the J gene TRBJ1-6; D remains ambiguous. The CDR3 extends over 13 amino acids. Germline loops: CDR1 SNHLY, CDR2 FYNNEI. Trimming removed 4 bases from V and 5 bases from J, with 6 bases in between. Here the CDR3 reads CASSGHDNSPLHF. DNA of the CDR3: TGTGCCAGCAGTGGTCATGATAATTCACCCCTCCACTTT.

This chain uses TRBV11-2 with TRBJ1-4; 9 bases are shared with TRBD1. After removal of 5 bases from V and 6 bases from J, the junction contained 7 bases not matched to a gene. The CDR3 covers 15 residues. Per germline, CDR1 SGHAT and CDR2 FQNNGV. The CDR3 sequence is CASSPGQGWDEKLFF. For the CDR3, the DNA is TGTGCCAGCAGCCCCGGACAGGGGTGGGATGAAAAACTGTTTTTT. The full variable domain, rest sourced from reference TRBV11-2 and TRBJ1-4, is EAGVAQSPRYKIIEKRQSVAFWCNPISGHATLYWYQQILGQGPKLLIQFQNNGVVDDSQLPKDRFSAERLKGVDSTLKIQPAKLEDSAVYLCASSPGQGWDEKLFFGSGTQLSVL.

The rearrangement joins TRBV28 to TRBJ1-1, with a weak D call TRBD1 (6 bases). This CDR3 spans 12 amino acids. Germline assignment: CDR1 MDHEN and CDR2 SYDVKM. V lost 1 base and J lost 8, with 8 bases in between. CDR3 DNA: TGTGCCAGCAGTTTATTGAGGGGGGAAGCTTTCTTT. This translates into CASSLLRGEAFF.

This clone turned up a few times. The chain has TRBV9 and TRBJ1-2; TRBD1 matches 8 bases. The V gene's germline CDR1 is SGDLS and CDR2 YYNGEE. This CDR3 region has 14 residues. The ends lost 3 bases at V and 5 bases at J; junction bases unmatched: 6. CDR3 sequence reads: CASSAQGASYGYTF. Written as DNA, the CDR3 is TGTGCCAGCAGCGCCCAGGGGGCCTCTTATGGCTACACCTTC.

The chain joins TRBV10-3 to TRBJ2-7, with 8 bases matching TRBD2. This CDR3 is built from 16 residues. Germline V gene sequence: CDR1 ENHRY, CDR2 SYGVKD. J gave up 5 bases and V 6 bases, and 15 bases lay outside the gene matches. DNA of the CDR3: TGTGCCATCAGCTCTACCCCGGGACTAGGGTCCGACGAGCAGTACTTC. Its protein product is CAISSTPGLGSDEQYF.

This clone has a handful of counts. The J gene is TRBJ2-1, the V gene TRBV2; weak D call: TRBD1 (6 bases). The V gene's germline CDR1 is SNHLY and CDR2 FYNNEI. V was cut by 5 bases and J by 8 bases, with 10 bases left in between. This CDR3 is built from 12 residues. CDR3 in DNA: TGTGCCAGCAGTACAGGGTTTCATGAGCAGTTCTTC. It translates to CASSTGFHEQFF.

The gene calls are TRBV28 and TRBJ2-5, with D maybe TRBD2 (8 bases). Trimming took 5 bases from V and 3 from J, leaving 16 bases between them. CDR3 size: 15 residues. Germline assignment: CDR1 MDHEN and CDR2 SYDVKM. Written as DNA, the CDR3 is TGTGCCAGCAGTCAGGGGGTAGCGGGGAAAGAGACCCAGTACTTC. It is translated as CASSQGVAGKETQYF.